This TCR beta chain was found in a study of blood T cells in healthy people across ages. Sample-barcoded 5' priming and a J-beta primer mix drove a second PCR of roughly 6 to 12 cycles. TCRdb reprocessed the 5' RACE reads via MiXCR and lists one record per CDR3 protein. The table has more than 1,000,000 distinct CDR3 sequences, less than 25% seen once. The CDR3 has 14 amino acids. Germline V gene lookup returns CDR1 MGHRA and CDR2 YSYEKL. V was pared by 1 base and J by 7 bases, with 13 bases between. These sequences were also reported in another study, on T cells of mothers and their children. From that paper: Within related and unrelated pairs, thymic selection shapes TCR recombination output in a similar way.

Sequenced material: blood. This chain connects TRBV4-1 to TRBJ2-5, with D hard to call. This receptor was taken from a girl aged 2 to 9 in good health. The CDR3 is CASSQVFDGGTQYF. The DNA for the CDR3 is TGCGCCAGCAGCCAAGTATTTGACGGTGGGACCCAGTACTTC.